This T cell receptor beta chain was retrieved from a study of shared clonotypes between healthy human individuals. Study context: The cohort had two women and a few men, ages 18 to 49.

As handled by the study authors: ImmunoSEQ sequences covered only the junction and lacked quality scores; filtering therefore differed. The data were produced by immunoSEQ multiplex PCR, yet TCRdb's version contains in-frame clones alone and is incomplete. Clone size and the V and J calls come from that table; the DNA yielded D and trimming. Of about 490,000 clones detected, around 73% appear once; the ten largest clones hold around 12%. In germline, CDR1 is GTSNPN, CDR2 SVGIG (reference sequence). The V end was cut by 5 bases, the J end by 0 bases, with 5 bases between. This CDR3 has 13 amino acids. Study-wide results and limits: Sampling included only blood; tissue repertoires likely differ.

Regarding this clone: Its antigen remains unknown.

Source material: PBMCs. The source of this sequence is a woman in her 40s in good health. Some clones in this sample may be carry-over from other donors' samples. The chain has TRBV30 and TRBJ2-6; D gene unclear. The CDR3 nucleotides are TGTGCCTGGGAAAACTCTGGGGCCAACGTCCTGACTTTC. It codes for CAWENSGANVLTF.